This T cell receptor beta chain was found in a study of cytomegalovirus exposure and HLA in healthy donors. As regards this clone: Its antigen is still unknown.

Broader study findings: A list of roughly 180 TCR beta chains associated with cytomegalovirus was given. Whilst most TCR sequences proved rare, a subset of public TCRs occurred across many donors.

Use of 60 Vbeta and 13 Jbeta primers characterized the PCR. TCRdb's table, derived via immunoSEQ multiplex PCR, lists solely in-frame clones and lacks some. The sample carries about 140,000 clones, about 70% recorded once. The sample consisted of PBMCs. This receptor was taken from a woman between 40 and 50 years old in good health and CMV-seronegative.

CDR3 bases: TGTGCCTGGAGCGCGGGCGGAGGCGGGGAGCTGTTTTTT. It codes for CAWSAGGGGELFF. The rearrangement links TRBV30 to TRBJ2-2; maybe TRBD2 (5 bases). CDR1 is GTSNPN, CDR2 SVGIG, per germline (reference sequence). The CDR3 loop spans 13 amino acids. The germline V and J ends were trimmed by 3 bases and 7 bases, with 12 bases remaining between them.